This TCR beta chain was documented in a study of blood T cell repertoires in COVID-19. Assay: immunoSEQ multiplex PCR; the TCRdb copy retains only in-frame clones and omits some. Of about 250,000 clones in the sample, roughly 87% are singletons; the top ten hold 0.7% to 0.85%. Sequencing was done on a sample of peripheral blood. This receptor was identified in a woman in her twenties or thirties with acute or convalescent COVID-19.

The CDR3 protein is CATSRDRTGIYSNQPQHF. CDR3 DNA: TGTGCCACCAGCAGAGACAGGACAGGGATATATAGCAATCAGCCCCAGCATTTT. The chain carries TRBV15 and TRBJ1-5; 8 nucleotides agree with TRBD1. Germline V gene data show CDR1 as LNHNV and CDR2 as YYDKDF (reference sequence). The CDR3 is 18 amino acids. The junction had 7 bases not matched to a gene; V was cut back by 0 bases and J by 0 bases. The full variable domain, rest sourced from reference TRBV15 and TRBJ1-5, is DAMVIQNPRYQVTQFGKPVTLSCSQTLNHNVMYWYQQKSSQAPKLLFHYYDKDFNNEADTPDNFQSRRPNTSFCFLDIRSPGLGDTAMYLCATSRDRTGIYSNQPQHFGDGTRLSIL.